This T cell receptor (beta chain) was observed in a study of shared clonotypes between healthy human individuals. Study details: Plates per donor: three CD4 naive, three CD4 memory, two CD8 naive, one CD8 memory.

Around 220 ng DNA, tens of thousands of T cell genomes, went into each sorted-subset replicate PCR. Some clones are missing from TCRdb's copy, which holds only in-frame ones; the method was immunoSEQ multiplex PCR. The repertoire holds 850,000 to 1,100,000 clones, with roughly 77% as singletons. Per germline, CDR1 SGDLS and CDR2 YYNGEE. Trimming took off 4 bases at V and 1 base at J, with 15 bases between the two ends. This CDR3 has 15 amino acids. The specimen was memory CD4+ T cells from PBMCs. Documented subset: CD45RA-negative fraction. This receptor was taken from a man younger than 35 in good health. Some clones in this sample may be carry-over from other donors' samples. This chain joins TRBV9 and TRBJ2-7; D possibly uses TRBD1 or TRBD2 (6 bases each). The CDR3 spells CASSLEGGPSYEQYF. CDR3 nucleotides: TGTGCCAGCAGCCTAGAGGGGGGACCATCCTACGAGCAGTACTTC.